What follows are 23 T cell receptor beta chains derived from one specimen sequenced in a study of cytomegalovirus exposure and HLA in healthy donors. Only in-frame clones appear in the TCRdb table, and some are missing; sequencing was by immunoSEQ multiplex PCR. The sample shows 150,000 to 250,000 clones, about 81% of them seen only once. Sequencing was performed on PBMCs. These receptors came from a young woman in good health and CMV-seronegative.

This chain's CDR3 is CAIPGTAGSNTGELFF. The CDR3, as DNA: TGTGCCATCCCGGGAACAGCGGGATCGAACACCGGGGAGCTGTTTTTT. The V call is TRBV7-8, the J call TRBJ2-2; 7 bases match TRBD2. This CDR3 is 16 amino acids long. V lost 10 bases, J lost 0 bases, and 11 bases stayed unmatched. Germline-derived CDR1 and CDR2 are SGHVS and FQNEAQ.

The chain joins TRBV4-1 to TRBJ2-3; D gene uncertain. V lost 1 base to trimming and J lost 5 bases, with 4 bases between them. From germline, CDR1 is MGHRA and CDR2 YSYEKL. The CDR3 consists of 12 residues. CDR3 in DNA: TGCGCCAGCAGCCAAGTACAAGATACGCAGTATTTT. This gives the protein CASSQVQDTQYF.

This sequence joins TRBV5-4 and TRBJ2-2; D ambiguous. This CDR3 comprises 13 residues. The V gene's germline CDR1 is SGHNT and CDR2 YYREEE (reference sequence). Trimming took 4 bases from V and 3 from J, leaving 7 bases between them. CDR3 sequence reads: CASSPVYTGELFF. The CDR3 DNA reads TGTGCCAGCAGCCCCGTCTACACCGGGGAGCTGTTTTTT.

The CDR3 bases are TGCGCCAGCAGCCAAGATCCTTCGGGATACAATGAGCAGTTCTTC. Its translation is CASSQDPSGYNEQFF. The V gene is TRBV4-1, the J gene TRBJ2-1; D possibly corresponds to TRBD2 (5 bases). The germline gives CDR1 MGHRA, CDR2 YSYEKL. Trimming stripped 0 bases from V and 4 bases from J, with 10 bases between. This CDR3 comprises 15 residues.

This clone was counted a few times. This chain uses TRBV7-2 with TRBJ2-3, with 10 nucleotides matching TRBD1. The CDR3 sequence is 15 residues long. Trimming took 6 bases from V and 6 from J; bases not matched to a gene: 9. Germline CDR1 reads SGHTA; CDR2 reads FQGNSA. This CDR3 is CASRSGQGRGDTQYF. The CDR3 DNA follows: TGTGCCAGCAGATCGGGACAGGGGCGAGGGGATACGCAGTATTTT.

This clone was observed a few times. The CDR3 bases are TGTGCCAGCAGAGAGACTAGTGCCGGGGAGCTGTTTTTT. Its protein product is CASRETSAGELFF. V usage is TRBV6-1 and J usage is TRBJ2-2; maybe TRBD2 (6 bases). This CDR3 has 13 residues. V dropped 6 bases and J dropped 6 bases, with 11 bases sitting between them. In germline, CDR1 is MNHNS, CDR2 SASEGT.

This chain uses TRBV29-1 with TRBJ1-1; D is unclear. The CDR3 is 13 residues long. V was pared by 4 bases and J by 1 base, with 10 bases between. The germline gives CDR1 SQVTM, CDR2 ANQGSEA. The CDR3, as DNA: TGCAGCGTTGTAGTAGGAGCGAACACTGAAGCTTTCTTT. It specifies CSVVVGANTEAFF.

The genes are TRBV6-5 and TRBJ2-7; TRBD2 matches at 8 bases. CDR1 is MNHEY and CDR2 is SVGAGI in the germline V gene. CDR3 length equals 15 residues. V lost 7 bases, J lost 3 bases, and 11 bases stayed unmatched. The CDR3 region has the DNA TGTGCCAGCACTTCGGGAGGGGCGCCGAACTACGAGCAGTACTTC. It translates to CASTSGGAPNYEQYF.

This chain joins TRBV7-9 and TRBJ1-2, with unresolved D. In germline, CDR1 is SEHNR, CDR2 FQNEAQ (reference sequence). The V gene lost 11 bases and the J gene lost 1 base, with 14 bases spanning the gap. This CDR3 has 13 residues. Here the CDR3 reads CAHRGGGNYGYTF. The CDR3, as DNA: TGTGCCCACCGAGGCGGAGGTAACTATGGCTACACCTTC.

This clone was detected a few times. This chain joins TRBV7-2 and TRBJ1-5; 8 nucleotides agree with TRBD1. V shed 3 bases and J 5 bases; nucleotides not matched to a gene: 9. Germline V gives CDR1 SGHTA, CDR2 FQGNSA. The CDR3 is made up of 16 amino acids. The CDR3 sequence: CASSFGTGLIYQPQHF. CDR3 in DNA: TGTGCCAGCAGCTTCGGGACAGGACTTATTTATCAGCCCCAGCATTTT.

The chain recombines TRBV5-1 with TRBJ1-5; a possible D gene is TRBD1 (5 bases). V dropped 0 bases and J dropped 6 bases, with 10 bases sitting between them. Germline CDR1 reads SGHRS; CDR2 reads YFSETQ. The CDR3 covers 14 residues. CDR3 region: CASSLAQGGQPQHF. The DNA for the CDR3 is TGCGCCAGCAGCTTGGCGCAGGGAGGTCAGCCCCAGCATTTT.

J is TRBJ2-3 and V is TRBV5-1, with TRBD2 matching 7 bases. The junction had 14 bases not matched to a gene; V was cut back by 4 bases and J by 3 bases. Germline CDR1 and CDR2: SGHRS and YFSETQ. CDR3 length: 17 amino acids. The CDR3 DNA reads TGCGCCAGCAGCACAAGGTTTGTGGCGGGAGTAACAGATACGCAGTATTTT. Its protein is CASSTRFVAGVTDTQYF.

This chain uses TRBV28 with TRBJ1-2; D may be TRBD1 (5 bases). The CDR3 is 14 amino acids. Trimming removed 5 bases from V and 4 bases from J, with 14 bases in between. Germline V lookup: CDR1 MDHEN, CDR2 SYDVKM. CDR3 region: CASSGTTSSYGYTF. For the CDR3, the DNA is TGTGCCAGCAGTGGGACTACCTCAAGCTATGGCTACACCTTC.

This chain joins TRBV27 and TRBJ1-1; 7 bases fit TRBD1. From germline, CDR1 is MNHEY and CDR2 SMNVEV (reference sequence). The CDR3 contains 15 residues. Unmatched junction bases numbered 9, after V lost 5 bases and J lost 3 bases. This CDR3 is CASSPRQGRYTEAFF. The CDR3 nucleotides read TGTGCCAGCAGTCCGCGACAGGGCCGATACACTGAAGCTTTCTTT.

The rearrangement uses TRBV7-8 and TRBJ2-6; 8 bases match TRBD1. Germline trimming cut 5 bases from V and 2 bases from J; bases unmatched to any gene: 8. Germline lookup yields CDR1 SGHVS and CDR2 FQNEAQ. The CDR3 totals 17 residues. The CDR3 DNA reads TGTGCCAGCAGCCTACGGACAGGGAAAGCTGGGGCCAACGTCCTGACTTTC. Its translation is CASSLRTGKAGANVLTF.

The chain combines TRBV27 with TRBJ1-4; unclear D gene. CDR1 is MNHEY and CDR2 is SMNVEV in the germline V gene (reference sequence). V lost 5 bases, J lost 0 bases, and 7 bases lay in between. The CDR3 extends over 14 amino acids. CDR3 sequence (DNA): TGTGCCAGCAGTCCTACAGCAACTAATGAAAAACTGTTTTTT. It translates to CASSPTATNEKLFF.

This clone has only one observation. V usage is TRBV7-9 and J usage is TRBJ1-2; TRBD1 agrees at 10 bases. The CDR3 loop spans 14 amino acids. V dropped 4 bases and J dropped 7; count of bases not matched to a gene: 6. Germline V gene data show CDR1 as SEHNR and CDR2 as FQNEAQ (reference sequence). CDR3 sequence: CASSSTGGLSGYTF. CDR3 coding DNA: TGTGCCAGCAGCTCGACAGGGGGCCTGTCTGGCTACACCTTC.

This chain links TRBV30 with TRBJ2-7, with 7 nucleotides matching TRBD1. Germline V gene lookup returns CDR1 GTSNPN and CDR2 SVGIG (reference sequence). Trimming at V came to 0 bases and at J to 5 bases, leaving 1 base not matched to a gene. CDR3 length equals 12 residues. CDR3: CAWSVTGDEQYF. The CDR3 coding sequence is TGTGCCTGGAGTGTCACAGGGGACGAGCAGTACTTC.

V and J are TRBV2 and TRBJ2-4; 15 bases fit TRBD2. Per the germline V gene, CDR1 is SNHLY and CDR2 is FYNNEI. Trimming removed 8 bases from V and 2 bases from J; junction bases left unmatched: 10. This CDR3 contains 18 residues. CDR3 sequence: CASAPGLAGGGSKNIQYF. The CDR3 DNA follows: TGTGCCAGCGCGCCGGGACTAGCGGGAGGCGGGTCCAAAAACATTCAGTACTTC.

The J gene is TRBJ2-3, the V gene TRBV2; TRBD2 matches at 11 bases. The CDR3 loop spans 16 amino acids. Trimming cost V 11 bases and J 0 bases; bases outside gene matches: 10. Germline V CDR1 and CDR2: SNHLY, FYNNEI. CDR3: CAVLAGGTSSTDTQYF. For the CDR3, the DNA is TGTGCCGTTCTAGCGGGAGGTACTTCTAGCACAGATACGCAGTATTTT.

V and J are TRBV7-9 and TRBJ2-3, with 8 positions matching TRBD2. The CDR3 length is 17 residues. CDR1 is SEHNR, CDR2 FQNEAQ, per germline (reference sequence). V gave up 5 bases and J gave up 4 bases; unmatched junction bases: 14. CDR3 DNA: TGTGCCAGCAGCCCTAAAATTAGCGGGAAAGGTGCAGATACGCAGTATTTT. It encodes CASSPKISGKGADTQYF.

The rearrangement joins TRBV5-1 to TRBJ2-5; the match to TRBD2 covers 7 bases. The CDR3 has 13 residues. V gave up 5 bases and J gave up 3 bases; unmatched junction bases: 4. Germline CDR1 and CDR2: SGHRS and YFSETQ. CDR3 loop: CASRRGGEETQYF. In nucleotides, the CDR3 is TGCGCCAGCAGGCGCGGGGGTGAAGAGACCCAGTACTTC.

V is TRBV6-1 and J is TRBJ1-5; the D is unclear. Germline V gene data show CDR1 as MNHNS and CDR2 as SASEGT. The CDR3 has 14 residues. Trimming removed 11 bases from V and 3 bases from J, with 17 bases in between. The CDR3 loop reads CAGNAGLYNQPQHF. The CDR3 region has the DNA TGTGCCGGCAATGCGGGATTGTACAATCAGCCCCAGCATTTT.